This T cell receptor (beta chain) was observed in a study of early T cells in non-severe SARS-CoV-2 infection. On the study more broadly: The input, bulk RNA from unsorted whole blood, was sequenced, and chains were unpaired. Study conclusions and caveats: VDJdb matching, biased toward anti-spike CD8 responses, missed private and CD4 specificities.

Individually, cDNA molecules had unique molecular identifiers attached to them. TCRdb independently ran MiXCR on the 5' RACE reads; one entry per CDR3 protein. The table has some 36,000 distinct CDR3 sequences, roughly 5.7% seen once. With respect to this clonotype: The antigen is unknown. This sequence may be a read error, since a much larger clone differs from it by one base.

Germline values: CDR1 KGHSH, CDR2 LQKENI. With 3 bases removed from V and 10 bases from J, the gap between germline ends came to 24 bases. The CDR3 is 17 amino acids. The clonotype comes from an adult who was a healthcare worker with PCR-confirmed SARS-CoV-2 infection or an uninfected control (not recorded which). The sequencing sample was made of whole blood. The chain uses TRBV18 and TRBJ2-2, with a possible D match to TRBD1 (6 bases). CDR3 sequence: CASSPKKSRGNSEELFF. The CDR3 coding sequence is TGTGCCAGCTCACCGAAGAAATCTAGGGGGAACTCTGAGGAGCTGTTTTTT.